This T cell receptor beta chain was sequenced for a study of blood T cell repertoires in COVID-19. For the study at large: Whether acute or convalescent, the COVID-19 samples came from the United States, Italy and Spain. From T cells, B-cell-depleted T cells, or PBMCs came the material, which was cDNA or gDNA.

The authors' processing: Amplification from reference gene primers served as the basis for estimated nucleated cell counts. Data came from immunoSEQ multiplex PCR; TCRdb stores just in-frame clones and leaves some out. For V, J and clone size, that table is used; D and trimming come from the DNA. The sample has approximately 390,000 clones; 90% are singletons. The sample was peripheral blood. This TCR was sampled from a man aged 18 to 29 with active or convalescent COVID-19.

CDR3 DNA sequence: TGTGCCAGCAGTACTCATTCCCCCGCCTACAATGAGCAGTTCTTC. It codes for CASSTHSPAYNEQFF. V usage is TRBV6-2 or TRBV6-3 and J usage is TRBJ2-1; D unresolved. The V and J ends lost 5 bases and 2 bases respectively, with 13 bases between them. Germline V gene data show CDR1 as MNHEY and CDR2 as SVGEGT. This CDR3 region has 15 residues.